The 26 T cell receptor beta chains presented below share a single source sample, sequenced in a study of vaccination effects on CD4 cells after COVID-19. Which antigens these TCRs recognize remains unknown. With the ViraFEST assay, the study expanded antigen-specific CD4+ T cells using viral peptide pools, then sequenced them. A roughly ten-day culture period preceded the isolation of CD4+ T cells. This person's SARS-CoV-2 infection, confirmed by PCR, occurred between March and December 2020. This table comes from immunoSEQ multiplex PCR, and its TCRdb copy is limited to in-frame clones, with some not included. The table has nearly 45,000 clones, about 75% seen once. Sample: CD4+ T cells from PBMCs cultured with a peptide pool, taken before COVID-19 vaccination. These receptors were taken from a human donor who had a prior SARS-CoV-2 infection.

This clone was recorded only once. The chain carries TRBV18 and TRBJ2-1, with a tentative D call TRBD2 (5 bases). The CDR3 is 16 amino acids. V shed 3 bases and J shed 1 base, with 13 bases lying between them. Germline V gives CDR1 KGHSH, CDR2 LQKENI. This CDR3 reads CASSPADGGSYNEQFF. For the CDR3, the DNA is TGTGCCAGCTCACCCGCGGACGGAGGATCCTACAATGAGCAGTTCTTC.

This sequence joins TRBV5-1 and TRBJ1-1; 7 positions match TRBD1. This CDR3 has 13 residues. V dropped 3 bases and J dropped 3; count of bases not matched to a gene: 2. CDR1 is SGHRS and CDR2 is YFSETQ in the germline V gene. The CDR3 nucleotides read TGCGCCAGCAGCTCACAGGGGTACACTGAAGCTTTCTTT. It codes for CASSSQGYTEAFF.

The V and J genes are TRBV9 and TRBJ1-2, with D maybe TRBD1 (5 bases). Per germline, CDR1 SGDLS and CDR2 YYNGEE. V lost 5 bases, J lost 0 bases, and 17 bases lay in between. CDR3 length: 16 amino acids. The CDR3 region has the DNA TGTGCCAGCAGTGTCGGAGGGGCAGCCGCTAACTATGGCTACACCTTC. This encodes CASSVGGAAANYGYTF.

The chain couples TRBV11-3 to TRBJ2-3; D assignment may be TRBD1 or TRBD2 (5 bases each). The V gene lost 1 base and the J gene lost 4 bases, with 9 bases spanning the gap. Per the germline V gene, CDR1 is SGHNT and CDR2 is YENEEA. The CDR3 runs 14 residues. CDR3 DNA: TGTGCCAGCAGCTTAGGGGGGTCCGCAGATACGCAGTATTTT. Translating gives CASSLGGSADTQYF.

This clone was observed once. The chain joins TRBV5-6 to TRBJ2-5, with TRBD1 identical over 10 bases. V gave up 3 bases and J gave up 5 bases; unmatched junction bases: 7. This CDR3 contains 15 residues. Germline loops: CDR1 SGHDT, CDR2 YYEEEE. The CDR3 DNA reads TGTGCCAGCAGCTCCTCGACAGGGGGCTTTGAGACCCAGTACTTC. It specifies CASSSSTGGFETQYF.

This chain connects TRBV15 to TRBJ1-1, with D possibly matching TRBD1 (5 bases). Germline CDR1 reads LNHNV; CDR2 reads YYDKDF (reference sequence). This CDR3 is built from 14 residues. The V and J ends lost 1 base and 4 bases respectively, with 10 bases between them. The CDR3 here is CATSRVRGSTEAFF. For the CDR3, the DNA is TGTGCCACCAGCAGAGTTAGGGGATCCACTGAAGCTTTCTTT.

The count of this clone is one. The chain uses TRBV2 and TRBJ2-7; D may be TRBD1 or TRBD2 (5 bases each). This CDR3 region has 14 residues. V was cut by 5 bases and J by 3 bases, with 14 bases left in between. Germline V CDR1 and CDR2: SNHLY, FYNNEI. The CDR3 loop is CASSTGRKNYEQYF. The DNA of the CDR3 is TGTGCCAGCAGTACGGGACGGAAGAACTACGAGCAGTACTTC.

This clone has more than one count but fewer than ten. The chain links TRBV5-1 to TRBJ2-1; 9 bases agree with TRBD2. CDR3 size: 15 residues. CDR1 and CDR2 (germline): SGHRS, YFSETQ. V gave up 5 bases and J gave up 2 bases; unmatched junction bases: 5. CDR3 amino acids: CASSYLAGAYNEQFF. The DNA of the CDR3 is TGCGCCAGCAGTTACTTAGCGGGGGCCTACAATGAGCAGTTCTTC.

V is TRBV9 and J is TRBJ2-6; D possibly corresponds to TRBD1 (6 bases). Between the trimmed V and J ends, which lost 0 bases and 0 bases, there was a span of 25 bases. The CDR3 loop spans 22 amino acids. Per germline, CDR1 SGDLS and CDR2 YYNGEE. CDR3: CASSVDFTGRGHLSSGANVLTF. CDR3 sequence (DNA): TGTGCCAGCAGCGTAGACTTTACCGGCAGGGGTCACCTAAGCTCTGGGGCCAACGTCCTGACTTTC.

The sample holds a few counts of this clone. The chain recombines TRBV7-3 with TRBJ1-1; a possible D gene is TRBD1 (5 bases). V lost 5 bases and J lost 4, with 11 bases in between. The CDR3 spans 13 residues. CDR1 is SGHTA, CDR2 FQGTGA, per germline. CDR3 sequence: CASSPPGGTEAFF. For the CDR3, the DNA is TGTGCCAGCAGCCCTCCCGGGGGCACTGAAGCTTTCTTT.

This chain uses TRBV5-4 with TRBJ2-1; D tentatively reads TRBD1 or TRBD2 (5 bases each). There are 14 residues in the CDR3. Germline V gives CDR1 SGHNT, CDR2 YYREEE (reference sequence). Trimming removed 4 bases from V and 10 bases from J, with 18 bases in between. The CDR3 DNA sequence: TGTGCCAGCAGCGTAAGGACCGGGGCATGGGAGCAGTTCTTC. Translation gives CASSVRTGAWEQFF.

Note on this clone: An end of the junction differs from the germline gene, which may be a read error. The chain carries TRBV19 and TRBJ1-4, with D possibly TRBD1 on 5 matching bases. Per the germline V gene, CDR1 is LNHDA and CDR2 is SQIVND (reference sequence). The CDR3 contains 15 residues. CDR3 amino acids: CASSIQMGRNKKLFF. CDR3 DNA: TGTGCCAGTAGTATCCAGATGGGGCGTAATAAAAAACTGTTTTTT.

The rearrangement joins TRBV15 to TRBJ2-1; the D gene is possibly TRBD2 (5 bases). Trimming pared 0 bases from V and 3 bases from J, leaving 9 bases between. CDR1 is LNHNV and CDR2 is YYDKDF in the germline V gene (reference sequence). CDR3 length equals 15 residues. CDR3 amino acids: CATSRDGSDYNEQFF. The CDR3 region has the DNA TGTGCCACCAGCAGAGATGGGAGCGACTACAATGAGCAGTTCTTC.

This clone was detected only a few times. The rearrangement links TRBV7-8 to TRBJ1-2, with TRBD1 as a possible D gene (6 bases). The length of the CDR3 is 15 residues. The V end lost 5 bases, the J end lost 7 bases, and 20 bases lay between the germline ends. CDR1 SGHVS and CDR2 FQNEAQ come from the germline V gene. In DNA form, the CDR3 reads TGTGCCAGCAGCCCAGGCAGGGGCTTAAAGTTTGGCTACACCTTC. Amino acids: CASSPGRGLKFGYTF.

The chain is built from TRBV3-1 (or the pseudogene TRBV3-2) and TRBJ2-3, with D possibly called TRBD1 or TRBD2 (5 bases each). The germline V gene encodes CDR1 LGHDT and CDR2 YNNKEL (reference sequence). The CDR3 contains 16 residues. V was clipped by 4 bases and J by 4 bases, with 18 bases between them. The CDR3 coding sequence is TGTGCCAGCAGCCCGGGGACGGTTGGTTCGGCAGATACGCAGTATTTT. This sequence encodes CASSPGTVGSADTQYF.

This chain connects TRBV4-1 to TRBJ2-6; D gene uncertain. Trimming pared 6 bases from V and 0 bases from J, leaving 9 bases between. The CDR3 consists of 15 residues. CDR1 is MGHRA and CDR2 is YSYEKL in the germline V gene. The CDR3 sequence is CASREVPSGANVLTF. The CDR3 DNA reads TGCGCCAGCAGAGAGGTTCCCTCTGGGGCCAACGTCCTGACTTTC.

The chain carries TRBV14 and TRBJ2-7, with no clear D. V lost 1 base and J 6 bases, leaving 19 bases between the germline ends. This CDR3 contains 16 residues. Germline V lookup: CDR1 SGHDN, CDR2 FVKESK. The CDR3: CASSQVGTETTGEQYF. CDR3 DNA sequence: TGTGCCAGCAGCCAAGTCGGAACCGAAACCACCGGCGAGCAGTACTTC.

V is TRBV6-4 and J is TRBJ2-2; possibly TRBD2 for D (5 bases). The germline V and J ends were trimmed by 6 bases and 4 bases, with 12 bases remaining between them. Looked up from germline, CDR1 is MRHNA and CDR2 is SNTAGT. The CDR3 covers 14 residues. CDR3 sequence reads: CASRDTSRTGELFF. Written as DNA, the CDR3 is TGTGCCAGCAGGGATACTAGTCGCACCGGGGAGCTGTTTTTT.

The V gene is TRBV9, the J gene TRBJ2-3; D is perhaps TRBD2 (7 bases). Germline-derived CDR1 and CDR2 are SGDLS and YYNGEE. V lost 0 bases, J lost 0 bases, and 14 bases lay in between. This CDR3 spans 17 amino acids. In DNA form, the CDR3 reads TGTGCCAGCAGCGTAGAAGGGGGGGCCCTAAGCACAGATACGCAGTATTTT. Translating gives CASSVEGGALSTDTQYF. Full variable domain (rest looked up from reference TRBV9 and TRBJ2-3): DSGVTQTPKHLITATGQRVTLRCSPRSGDLSVYWYQQSLDQGLQFLIQYYNGEERAKGNILERFSAQQFPDLHSELNLSSLELGDSALYFCASSVEGGALSTDTQYFGPGTRLTVL.

The rearrangement joins TRBV18 to TRBJ2-3; the match to TRBD2 covers 9 bases. Germline V CDR1 and CDR2: KGHSH, LQKENI. J gave up 0 bases and V 3 bases, and 4 bases lay outside the gene matches. CDR3 length: 16 residues. The DNA of the CDR3 is TGTGCCAGCTCACCCCTAAGCGGGGGGAGCACAGATACGCAGTATTTT. It translates to CASSPLSGGSTDTQYF.

The chain employs TRBV5-4 and TRBJ2-3; TRBD2 matches 7 bases. V shed 0 bases, J shed 6 bases, and the junction held 10 bases outside the gene matches. This CDR3 is built from 16 residues. Per the germline V gene, CDR1 is SGHNT and CDR2 is YYREEE (reference sequence). The CDR3 spells CASSLGGTTPGDTQYF. The CDR3 DNA reads as TGTGCCAGCAGCTTGGGTGGGACTACGCCTGGGGATACGCAGTATTTT.

The CDR3 DNA is TGTGCCATCGGAGCACAGGGGACAGATACGCAGTATTTT. Its translation: CAIGAQGTDTQYF. The chain employs TRBV10-3 and TRBJ2-3, with 7 bases matching TRBD1. Trimming took 8 bases from V and 3 from J; bases not matched to a gene: 5. The germline CDR1 and CDR2 sequences are ENHRY and SYGVKD. There are 13 residues in the CDR3.

This chain connects TRBV2 to TRBJ2-1, with a weak D call TRBD2 (6 bases). CDR1 and CDR2 from the germline V gene are SNHLY and FYNNEI. The CDR3 is 12 amino acids. Trimming removed 7 bases at V and 4 bases at J, with 8 bases between. CDR3 coding DNA: TGTGCCAGCATGGAGGGTTACAATGAGCAGTTCTTC. Translated, it gives CASMEGYNEQFF.

This rearrangement joins TRBV6-5 to TRBJ2-3; D assignment may be TRBD1 or TRBD2 (5 bases each). Germline V lookup: CDR1 MNHEY, CDR2 SVGAGI. Trimming took 9 bases from V and 1 from J, leaving 17 bases between them. This CDR3 has 15 residues. CDR3 residues: CASGLRDGGTDTQYF. The CDR3 coding sequence is TGTGCCAGTGGCCTCAGGGACGGTGGCACAGATACGCAGTATTTT.

The chain uses TRBV5-1 and TRBJ2-2; D is ambiguous. Trimming stripped 0 bases from V and 6 bases from J, with 15 bases between. Germline CDR1 is SGHRS and CDR2 is YFSETQ. The CDR3 has 16 amino acids. The CDR3 sequence: CASSLEARANAGELFF. CDR3 nucleotide sequence: TGCGCCAGCAGCTTGGAGGCCCGGGCCAACGCCGGGGAGCTGTTTTTT.

This chain links TRBV23-1 with TRBJ2-7, with D possibly matching TRBD1 (6 bases). TRBV23-1 qualifies as an ORF whose function is uncertain. This CDR3 is 12 amino acids long. With 6 bases removed from V and 6 bases from J, the gap between germline ends came to 12 bases. CDR3 amino acids: CASRNREREQYF. CDR3 sequence (DNA): TGCGCCAGCAGAAACAGGGAGCGCGAGCAGTACTTC.